These 9 T cell receptor beta chains were sequenced from one sample in a study of CD8 T cells in Susac syndrome. With random hexamers, 0.5 to 1 ug RNA was reverse transcribed. TCRdb itself ran the immunoSEQ multiplex PCR reads through MiXCR, one entry per CDR3 protein. The data show around 270,000 distinct CDR3 sequences, roughly 90% seen once. The material sequenced was CD8+ T cells from PBMCs. These receptors came from a human donor with multiple sclerosis.

In the case of this clonotype: At one end, the junction sequence differs from germline, possibly due to a read error. This chain connects TRBV18 to TRBJ2-1; D is possibly TRBD1 (8 bases). CDR1 and CDR2 from the germline V gene are KGHSH and LQKENI. The CDR3 consists of 18 residues. The CDR3 bases are TGTGCCAGCTCACCATTTGGTCTAACAGGGGGGGATGCGAATGAGCAGTCCTTC. It is translated as CASSPFGLTGGDANEQSF.

The rearrangement links TRBV6-5 to TRBJ2-7, with 11 bases identical to TRBD2. The CDR3 contains 14 residues. Germline lookup yields CDR1 MNHEY and CDR2 SVGAGI. J gave up 5 bases and V 6 bases, and 6 bases lay outside the gene matches. The CDR3 spells CASRLLAGVHEQYF. Here the CDR3 DNA reads TGTGCCAGCAGACTACTAGCGGGAGTGCACGAGCAGTACTTC.

In this sample, this clonotype turned up once. V gene TRBV15 combines with J gene TRBJ1-5; D gene unclear. Trimming cost V 1 base and J 2 bases, with 9 bases left between them. Germline lookup yields CDR1 LNHNV and CDR2 YYDKDF (reference sequence). The CDR3 spans 15 residues. CDR3 DNA: TGTGCCACCAGCAGAGGGGTCGAGGGCAATCAGCCCCAGCATTTT. This translates into CATSRGVEGNQPQHF.

The gene calls are TRBV7-9 and TRBJ1-1, with TRBD1 matching 7 bases. This CDR3 is 15 amino acids long. Losses at the gene ends were 1 base for V and 1 base for J; bases not matched to a gene: 3. Per the germline V gene, CDR1 is SEHNR and CDR2 is FQNEAQ (reference sequence). CDR3 nucleotides: TGTGCCAGCAGCTTAGTACAGGGGAGGAACACTGAAGCTTTCTTT. Translated, it gives CASSLVQGRNTEAFF.

The V gene is TRBV19, the J gene TRBJ2-1, with D maybe TRBD2 (5 bases). CDR1 LNHDA and CDR2 SQIVND come from the germline V gene (reference sequence). This CDR3 is built from 13 residues. Trimming left V 9 bases short and J 4 bases short, with 13 bases between. The CDR3 nucleotides are TGTGCCAGCCGGACTCGAGGGTACAATGAGCAGTTCTTC. Amino acid sequence: CASRTRGYNEQFF.

The V gene is TRBV30, the J gene TRBJ2-2; D gene ambiguous. The CDR3 has 13 amino acids. The V end was cut by 4 bases, the J end by 1 base, with 7 bases between. CDR1 GTSNPN and CDR2 SVGIG come from the germline V gene (reference sequence). Here the CDR3 DNA reads TGTGCCTGGACAGAGCTGAACACCGGGGAGCTGTTTTTT. It yields the protein CAWTELNTGELFF.

The V gene is TRBV6-6, the J gene TRBJ2-3, with 9 bases matching TRBD2. The ends lost 5 bases at V and 3 bases at J; junction bases unmatched: 6. The CDR3 has 15 amino acids. Germline CDR1 is MNHNY and CDR2 is SVGAGI (reference sequence). CDR3: CASSPLAGTTDTQYF. In nucleotides, the CDR3 is TGTGCCAGCAGTCCGCTAGCGGGGACGACAGATACGCAGTATTTT.

The chain carries TRBV6-4 and TRBJ2-7; 9 positions agree with TRBD1. Germline-derived CDR1 and CDR2 are MRHNA and SNTAGT. CDR3 length: 16 residues. V lost 0 bases to trimming and J lost 2 bases; unmatched junction nucleotides: 5. Here the CDR3 reads CASSDSDRGKTYEQYF. The DNA for the CDR3 is TGTGCCAGCAGTGACTCCGACAGGGGGAAGACCTACGAGCAGTACTTC.

This sequence joins TRBV27 and TRBJ2-2; 7 bases align to TRBD1. The trim removed 6 bases at V and 2 bases at J, leaving 3 bases unmatched. This CDR3 has 14 residues. Germline CDR1 reads MNHEY; CDR2 reads SMNVEV (reference sequence). CDR3 sequence (DNA): TGTGCCAGCAGCGGACAGGTCAACACCGGGGAGCTGTTTTTT. Protein sequence: CASSGQVNTGELFF.